Below, 20 T cell receptor beta chains from the same sample are listed, as sequenced in a study of blood T cell repertoires in COVID-19. This table comes from immunoSEQ multiplex PCR, and its TCRdb copy is limited to in-frame clones, with some not included. The sample holds fewer than 200,000 clones; 80% to 85% are singletons and the top ten take 6% to 8%. Sample: peripheral blood. The receptor set was obtained from a woman in her 70s with COVID-19, enrolled during active disease.

V gene TRBV11-1 combines with J gene TRBJ1-1; TRBD1 is a possible D gene (5 bases). Germline CDR1 is SGHAT and CDR2 is FQDESV (reference sequence). Deletions cut 4 bases from V and 3 bases from J, with 15 bases between. This CDR3 is built from 15 residues. The CDR3 DNA reads TGTGCCAGCAGCTCATGGGGGAGGGGTGACACTGAAGCTTTCTTT. Residues: CASSSWGRGDTEAFF.

The chain is built from TRBV19 and TRBJ1-1; no clear D. Trimming left V 6 bases short and J 3 bases short, with 11 bases between. The length of the CDR3 is 13 residues. CDR1 and CDR2 from the germline V gene are LNHDA and SQIVND (reference sequence). The CDR3 spells CASRLQRDTEAFF. The CDR3, as DNA: TGTGCCAGTAGGTTACAGAGGGACACTGAAGCTTTCTTT. Full variable domain (rest looked up from reference TRBV19 and TRBJ1-1): DGGITQSPKYLFRKEGQNVTLSCEQNLNHDAMYWYRQDPGQGLRLIYYSQIVNDFQKGDIAEGYSVSREKKESFPLTVTSAQKNPTAFYLCASRLQRDTEAFFGQGTRLTVV.

The chain carries TRBV5-1 and TRBJ1-1; 7 nucleotides line up with TRBD1. CDR1 and CDR2 from the germline V gene are SGHRS and YFSETQ. V lost 0 bases to trimming and J lost 11 bases; unmatched junction nucleotides: 7. This CDR3 spans 13 amino acids. The CDR3 DNA sequence: TGCGCCAGCAGCTTGGACGGGACAGCCGCCGCTTTCTTT. This encodes CASSLDGTAAAFF. Looking up the rest from reference TRBV5-1 and TRBJ1-1 gives the full variable domain: KAGVTQTPRYLIKTRGQQVTLSCSPISGHRSVSWYQQTPGQGLQFLFEYFSETQRNKGNFPGRFSGRQFSNSRSEMNVSTLELGDSALYLCASSLDGTAAAFFGQGTRLTVV.

The chain recombines TRBV28 with TRBJ1-2; 9 positions agree with TRBD1. CDR3 size: 15 residues. Per the germline V gene, CDR1 is MDHEN and CDR2 is SYDVKM. Trimming at V came to 6 bases and at J to 6 bases, leaving 11 bases not matched to a gene. The CDR3 protein is CASSLNPGTGNGYTF. CDR3 bases: TGTGCCAGCAGCCTCAACCCCGGGACAGGGAATGGCTACACCTTC.

Here the CDR3 reads CASSYVGQGKSYEQYF. CDR3 in DNA: TGTGCCAGCAGTTACGTGGGTCAGGGGAAATCCTACGAGCAGTACTTC. The chain combines TRBV6-5 with TRBJ2-7; TRBD1 might be the D (6 bases). V was clipped by 2 bases and J by 1 base, with 15 bases between them. CDR3 length: 16 residues. Germline lookup yields CDR1 MNHEY and CDR2 SVGAGI.

This clone was detected only once. The chain links TRBV18 to TRBJ2-2, with 7 bases that match TRBD2. Germline loops: CDR1 KGHSH, CDR2 LQKENI. CDR3 length: 13 residues. V trimming: 1 base; J trimming: 7 bases; junction bases outside the gene matches: 0. CDR3 DNA sequence: TGTGCCAGCTCACCACGGACTAGCGGGGAGCTGTTTTTT. Its translation is CASSPRTSGELFF.

The CDR3 sequence: CASSPSSGSTDTQYF. In nucleotides, the CDR3 is TGCGCCAGCAGCCCGTCTAGCGGGTCGACAGATACGCAGTATTTT. The rearrangement joins TRBV5-1 to TRBJ2-3, with 8 bases that match TRBD2. The junction had 7 bases not matched to a gene; V was cut back by 4 bases and J by 3 bases. The CDR3 length is 15 residues. CDR1 is SGHRS and CDR2 is YFSETQ in the germline V gene.

This rearrangement joins TRBV18 to TRBJ2-7, with 7 positions matching TRBD1. The trim removed 6 bases at V and 4 bases at J, leaving 6 bases unmatched. The CDR3 contains 13 residues. Germline CDR1 KGHSH, CDR2 LQKENI. The CDR3 DNA sequence: TGTGCCAGCTCCCTGGGACAGAATTACGAGCAGTACTTC. Its translation: CASSLGQNYEQYF.

The V and J genes are TRBV24-1 and TRBJ2-3; the match to TRBD1 covers 7 bases. The CDR3 loop spans 15 amino acids. Germline lookup yields CDR1 KGHDR and CDR2 SFDVKD. V dropped 6 bases and J dropped 1; count of bases not matched to a gene: 6. The CDR3 nucleotides are TGTGCCACCAGTCCAAGGGACAGCCGCACAGATACGCAGTATTTT. Its translation is CATSPRDSRTDTQYF.

This chain uses TRBV6-6 with TRBJ2-2, with TRBD1 as a possible D gene (6 bases). The CDR3 loop spans 14 amino acids. V lost 2 bases to trimming and J lost 8 bases, with 12 bases between them. Germline V CDR1 and CDR2: MNHNY, SVGAGI (reference sequence). CDR3 amino acids: CASSYPGQSGELFF. Here the CDR3 DNA reads TGTGCCAGCAGTTACCCAGGACAGTCGGGGGAGCTGTTTTTT.

The rearrangement joins TRBV7-2 to TRBJ2-3, with TRBD2 matching 9 bases. Germline V gene data show CDR1 as SGHTA and CDR2 as FQGNSA. The V and J ends lost 4 bases and 13 bases, in that order; junction bases with no gene match: 12. This CDR3 has 14 amino acids. CDR3: CASSSPGRGGVKYF. DNA of the CDR3: TGTGCCAGCAGCTCACCCGGTCGCGGGGGGGTCAAGTATTTT. The full variable domain, its missing parts supplied by reference TRBV7-2 and TRBJ2-3, is GAGVSQSPSNKVTEKGKDVELRCDPISGHTALYWYRQSLGQGLEFLIYFQGNSAPDKSGLPSDRFSAERTGGSVSTLTIQRTQQEDSAVYLCASSSPGRGGVKYFGPGTRLTVL.

This chain joins TRBV29-1 and TRBJ2-7; no clear D gene. The germline V gene has CDR1 SQVTM and CDR2 ANQGSEA. The V end was cut by 7 bases, the J end by 3 bases, with 10 bases between. CDR3 length equals 11 residues. The CDR3 is CSGSTHYEQYF. DNA of the CDR3: TGCAGCGGATCAACTCACTACGAGCAGTACTTC.

The chain is built from TRBV5-1 and TRBJ1-1, with D possibly matching TRBD1 (5 bases). There are 13 residues in the CDR3. Germline CDR1 reads SGHRS; CDR2 reads YFSETQ. Trimming left V 4 bases short and J 0 bases short, with 7 bases between. CDR3 DNA sequence: TGCGCCAGCAGCGGACAACTGAACACTGAAGCTTTCTTT. Amino acid sequence: CASSGQLNTEAFF.

This clone showed up just once. V and J are TRBV28 and TRBJ1-1; D might be TRBD1 (6 bases). Germline CDR1 reads MDHEN; CDR2 reads SYDVKM. There are 16 residues in the CDR3. Trimming took 5 bases from V and 1 from J, leaving 17 bases between them. The CDR3 DNA is TGTGCCAGCAGTCTACAGGGCTCGGGAACGAACACTGAAGCTTTCTTT. Protein sequence: CASSLQGSGTNTEAFF.

This chain connects TRBV4-1 to TRBJ2-7; 11 nucleotides line up with TRBD2. Germline V gene lookup returns CDR1 MGHRA and CDR2 YSYEKL. The CDR3 has 17 amino acids. Trimming took 1 base from V and 0 from J; bases not matched to a gene: 5. The CDR3 region is CASSQARLAGSSYEQYF. The CDR3 DNA reads as TGCGCCAGCAGCCAAGCGAGACTAGCGGGGAGCTCCTACGAGCAGTACTTC.

J is TRBJ2-5 and V is TRBV30, with a possible D match to TRBD2 (6 bases). The CDR3 sequence is 15 residues long. Germline lookup yields CDR1 GTSNPN and CDR2 SVGIG (reference sequence). V was cut by 1 base and J by 5 bases, with 17 bases left in between. Here the CDR3 DNA reads TGTGCCTGGAGTGAGGGAACAGGAGGGCGGGAGACCCAGTACTTC. This codes for CAWSEGTGGRETQYF.

Only one count was recorded for this clone. CDR3 residues: CASSRLNNEQFF. The CDR3, as DNA: TGTGCCAGCTCACGGCTTAACAATGAGCAGTTCTTC. This chain links TRBV18 with TRBJ2-1; D is uncertain. Germline-derived CDR1 and CDR2 are KGHSH and LQKENI. The CDR3 runs 12 residues. V lost 4 bases to trimming and J lost 5 bases, with 6 bases between them.

This clone occurred many times. The chain links TRBV6-2 or TRBV6-3 to TRBJ1-5, with a weak D call TRBD1 (5 bases). From germline, CDR1 is MNHEY and CDR2 SVGEGT. The CDR3 runs 14 residues. V was shortened by 2 bases and J by 3 bases, with 8 bases between the two germline ends. DNA of the CDR3: TGTGCCAGCAGTTACCGGACACTCAATCAGCCCCAGCATTTT. Translation: CASSYRTLNQPQHF.

The chain is built from TRBV28 and TRBJ2-7; D is uncertain. This CDR3 has 14 amino acids. CDR1 and CDR2 (germline): MDHEN, SYDVKM. The germline V and J ends were trimmed by 7 bases and 2 bases, with 15 bases remaining between them. CDR3 DNA: TGTGCCAGCATCCCTGCGGCGGTGGCCTACGAGCAGTACTTC. Amino acids: CASIPAAVAYEQYF.

This clone was recorded many times. The chain links TRBV18 to TRBJ2-2, with D tentatively TRBD2 (5 bases). Deletions cut 5 bases from V and 6 bases from J, with 16 bases between. The CDR3 runs 15 residues. Looked up from germline, CDR1 is KGHSH and CDR2 is LQKENI. CDR3 nucleotides: TGTGCCAGCTCAAGGACTCCCAACACGCCCGGGGAGCTGTTTTTT. Protein product: CASSRTPNTPGELFF.